Each of the 20 T cell receptor beta chains below was sequenced from the same sample in a study of T cells in Graves' hyperthyroidism and ophthalmopathy. TCR beta CDR3 regions were amplified from RNA transcripts. The HTBI primer set drove a first-round RT-PCR of the TCR CDR3. TCRdb analysed the multiplex PCR reads with MiXCR anew, one entry per CDR3 protein. The sample consists of about 320,000 distinct CDR3 sequences, around 16% of them appearing once. Sequencing used blood. All receptors derive from a man aged 25 to 40 with Graves' hyperthyroidism.

In its sample, this clonotype was seen a few times. V gene TRBV6-1 combines with J gene TRBJ1-3; the D is unclear. Germline-derived CDR1 and CDR2 are MNHNS and SASEGT. The CDR3 sequence is 14 residues long. Trimming stripped 6 bases from V and 0 bases from J, with 9 bases between. The CDR3 loop is CASSMKPSGNTIYF. CDR3 bases: TGTGCCAGCAGCATGAAGCCCTCTGGAAACACCATATATTTT.

The chain employs TRBV20-1 and TRBJ2-7; D is possibly TRBD1 or TRBD2 (6 bases each). Germline V lookup: CDR1 DFQATT, CDR2 SNEGSKA (reference sequence). CDR3 length: 15 amino acids. Trimming removed 4 bases at V and 3 bases at J, with 19 bases between. DNA for the CDR3: TGCAGTGCTACGTCCCCAAGGGGGGCGGACTACGAGCAGTACTTC. This encodes CSATSPRGADYEQYF.

The J gene is TRBJ1-5, the V gene TRBV6-1; 7 bases agree with TRBD1. Unmatched junction bases numbered 11, after V lost 5 bases and J lost 4 bases. The CDR3 is 16 amino acids. Germline CDR1 MNHNS, CDR2 SASEGT. CDR3: CASSFSQQGRNQPQHF. CDR3 DNA sequence: TGTGCCAGCAGTTTTTCCCAACAGGGGAGGAATCAGCCCCAGCATTTT.

This clonotype has at least ten counts. The genes are TRBV6-5 and TRBJ2-1; D is unresolved. Germline CDR1 is MNHEY and CDR2 is SVGAGI. V was clipped by 0 bases and J by 10 bases, with 13 bases between them. The CDR3 consists of 14 residues. CDR3 amino acids: CASSYSSAANEQFF. CDR3 nucleotide sequence: TGTGCCAGCAGTTACTCCTCTGCAGCGAACGAGCAGTTCTTC.

The rearrangement uses TRBV7-3 and TRBJ1-3; tentative D call: TRBD1 (5 bases). This CDR3 spans 14 amino acids. Germline V gene sequence: CDR1 SGHTA, CDR2 FQGTGA. The V end lost 2 bases, the J end lost 2 bases, and 7 bases lay between the germline ends. The CDR3 nucleotides read TGTGCCAGCAGCTTAGGGACGACTGGAAACACCATATATTTT. Translating gives CASSLGTTGNTIYF.

This clonotype was seen a handful of times. The chain uses TRBV5-1 and TRBJ2-2; tentatively, D is TRBD2 (5 bases). Per the germline V gene, CDR1 is SGHRS and CDR2 is YFSETQ. The CDR3 sequence is 16 residues long. Deletions cut 7 bases from V and 5 bases from J, with 21 bases between. Written as DNA, the CDR3 is TGCGCCAGCGGACCGCGGTGGGCGGGTGATACCGGGGAGCTGTTTTTT. Its protein product is CASGPRWAGDTGELFF.

CDR3 coding DNA: TGTGCCAGCAGTGCACTCGGGACAGGGCTTGGAGCTTTCTTT. Its protein is CASSALGTGLGAFF. The rearrangement links TRBV25-1 to TRBJ1-1, with TRBD1 matching over 9 bases. The CDR3 sequence is 14 residues long. Germline-derived CDR1 and CDR2 are MGHDK and SYGVNS. V gave up 4 bases and J gave up 10 bases; unmatched junction bases: 10.

This clonotype was counted ten times or more. The chain joins TRBV7-9 to TRBJ2-1; tentative D call: TRBD2 (6 bases). The V end lost 8 bases, the J end lost 10 bases, and 18 bases lay between the germline ends. Germline V lookup: CDR1 SEHNR, CDR2 FQNEAQ (reference sequence). CDR3 length equals 13 residues. The CDR3 bases are TGTGCCAGCCTCCTTCCCCCGGGAGAAGAGCAGTTCTTC. Amino acid sequence: CASLLPPGEEQFF. Based on the CDR3 plus reference TRBV7-9 and TRBJ2-1, the full variable domain is DTGVSQNPRHKITKRGQNVTFRCDPISEHNRLYWYRQTLGQGPEFLTYFQNEAQLEKSRLLSDRFSAERPKGSFSTLEIQRTEQGDSAMYLCASLLPPGEEQFFGPGTRLTVL.

This clonotype was counted once. The rearrangement joins TRBV5-4 to TRBJ2-2, with a weak D call TRBD2 (6 bases). Trimming cost V 0 bases and J 11 bases, with 17 bases left between them. The CDR3 runs to 15 residues. The germline V gene has CDR1 SGHNT and CDR2 YYREEE (reference sequence). The CDR3 DNA is TGTGCCAGCAGCTTGGCCGGAAAAGGAGGGTCAGAGCTGTTTTTT. Its translation: CASSLAGKGGSELFF.

This clonotype has a count of ten or more. The chain carries TRBV6-6 and TRBJ2-7; D call uncertain. Germline CDR1 and CDR2: MNHNY and SVGAGI (reference sequence). CDR3 length equals 12 residues. V was trimmed by 2 bases and J by 3 bases, leaving 5 bases between them. The CDR3 DNA reads as TGTGCCAGCAGTTACCGAGACTACGAGCAGTACTTC. Residues: CASSYRDYEQYF.

V usage is TRBV7-9 and J usage is TRBJ2-1; D possibly matches TRBD1 or TRBD2 (7 bases each). The CDR3 covers 14 residues. The germline V gene has CDR1 SEHNR and CDR2 FQNEAQ (reference sequence). Deletions cut 7 bases from V and 7 bases from J, with 17 bases between. The CDR3: CASNRGGPGNEQFF. The CDR3 region has the DNA TGTGCCAGCAACAGGGGAGGGCCTGGTAATGAGCAGTTCTTC.

As to this clonotype: This may be a read error, as it is one base from a much larger clone. The conserved final phenylalanine or tryptophan is absent from the CDR3, which likely points to a read error. The gene calls are TRBV3-1 and TRBJ2-7; TRBD2 might be the D (5 bases). Trimming took off 3 bases at V and 1 base at J, with 19 bases between the two ends. Germline V gives CDR1 LGHDT, CDR2 YNNKEL (reference sequence). This CDR3 has 17 residues. CDR3 DNA sequence: TGTGCCAGCAGCCACCAAAGGGAGCGCACATCTTCCTACGAGCAGTACCTC. It specifies CASSHQRERTSSYEQYL.

The chain carries TRBV19 and TRBJ1-1; D is undetermined. V lost 4 bases to trimming and J lost 1 base, with 7 bases between them. Per the germline V gene, CDR1 is LNHDA and CDR2 is SQIVND (reference sequence). This CDR3 comprises 13 residues. The DNA for the CDR3 is TGTGCCAGTAGTACCTCCCGGAACACTGAAGCTTTCTTT. As protein: CASSTSRNTEAFF.

This clonotype was seen a handful of times. V gene TRBV20-1 combines with J gene TRBJ2-5; D is possibly TRBD1 or TRBD2 (5 bases each). V was cut by 5 bases and J by 2 bases, with 15 bases left in between. In germline, CDR1 is DFQATT, CDR2 SNEGSKA (reference sequence). The CDR3 length is 14 residues. The CDR3 reads CSADPGPLQETQYF. The CDR3 region has the DNA TGCAGTGCTGACCCGGGACCCTTGCAAGAGACCCAGTACTTC.

In its sample, this clonotype was seen a few times. V and J are TRBV14 and TRBJ2-5; D perhaps matches TRBD2 (6 bases). Germline-derived CDR1 and CDR2 are SGHDN and FVKESK. The CDR3 has 16 amino acids. Trimming took 1 base from V and 4 from J, leaving 16 bases between them. The CDR3: CASSQGLTRKSETQYF. CDR3 bases: TGTGCCAGCAGCCAAGGTCTGACTAGAAAATCAGAGACCCAGTACTTC.

In this sample, this clonotype turned up many times. This chain connects TRBV28 to TRBJ2-2; no firm D call. The germline gives CDR1 MDHEN, CDR2 SYDVKM. The CDR3 totals 14 residues. Trimming pared 1 base from V and 3 bases from J, leaving 6 bases between. The CDR3 region is CASSLSPDTGELFF. The CDR3, as DNA: TGTGCCAGCAGTTTATCTCCTGACACCGGGGAGCTGTTTTTT.

This clonotype has ten or more counts. The rearrangement joins TRBV7-9 to TRBJ1-1; TRBD1 agrees at 9 bases. Per the germline V gene, CDR1 is SEHNR and CDR2 is FQNEAQ (reference sequence). V lost 4 bases and J lost 6; bases outside the gene matches: 6. This CDR3 contains 14 residues. CDR3 DNA sequence: TGTGCCAGCAGCTCGGACAGGGGAATGCCTGAAGCTTTCTTT. It translates to CASSSDRGMPEAFF.

The chain joins TRBV11-3 to TRBJ2-5; weak D call: TRBD1 (6 bases). Trimming pared 0 bases from V and 1 base from J, leaving 12 bases between. The CDR3 is 16 residues long. CDR1 SGHNT and CDR2 YENEEA come from the germline V gene. CDR3 residues: CASSLDPTGTQETQYF. The CDR3, as DNA: TGTGCCAGCAGCTTAGACCCTACAGGGACCCAAGAGACCCAGTACTTC.

This chain uses TRBV6-2 or TRBV6-3 with TRBJ2-3; D call uncertain. Germline V gene data show CDR1 as MNHEY and CDR2 as SVGEGT. Trimming removed 4 bases from V and 11 bases from J, with 7 bases in between. The CDR3 loop spans 10 amino acids. The CDR3 loop is CASSLGKQYF. DNA of the CDR3: TGTGCCAGCAGTTTGGGGAAGCAGTATTTT.

The chain carries TRBV28 and TRBJ2-4; 8 bases agree with TRBD2. The ends lost 10 bases at V and 0 bases at J; junction bases unmatched: 14. CDR3 size: 17 residues. Germline V gives CDR1 MDHEN, CDR2 SYDVKM. The CDR3 DNA reads TGTGCCACCGTCGGGAGGGAACTTACTTTAGCCAAAAACATTCAGTACTTC. Its translation is CATVGRELTLAKNIQYF.